A single TCR beta chain is shown here with its context. What it binds is unknown. The entry originates in a study of CD8 T cells in Susac syndrome. In the study overall: There were Susac syndrome patients who were therapy-naive at blood draw, others on corticosteroids, and others on intravenous immunoglobulin alone. General study points: TEMRA cells and active patients showed peak Susac CD8+ clonal expansion.

RNA, at about 0.45 to 1 ug, was reverse transcribed with random hexamers. Amplification of TCR beta CDR3 across 54 Vbeta and 13 Jbeta was performed with immunoSEQ multiplex PCR. TCRdb re-called the immunoSEQ multiplex PCR reads through MiXCR, storing one row per CDR3 protein. This table holds under 110,000 distinct CDR3 sequences, around 94% found once. Trimming stripped 0 bases from V and 6 bases from J, with 9 bases between. The germline gives CDR1 SGHDN, CDR2 FVKESK. The CDR3 spans 13 residues. Negative isolation yielded CD8+ and CD4+ T cells; FACS enriched TEMRA cells. This sequence was found in a human donor with Susac syndrome. The sequenced sample consisted of CD8+ T cells from PBMCs. The chain recombines TRBV14 with TRBJ2-7, with D possibly matching TRBD2 (5 bases). The CDR3 coding sequence is TGTGCCAGCAGCCAAGATTCGGGGAGCGAGCAGTACTTC. Translation gives CASSQDSGSEQYF.